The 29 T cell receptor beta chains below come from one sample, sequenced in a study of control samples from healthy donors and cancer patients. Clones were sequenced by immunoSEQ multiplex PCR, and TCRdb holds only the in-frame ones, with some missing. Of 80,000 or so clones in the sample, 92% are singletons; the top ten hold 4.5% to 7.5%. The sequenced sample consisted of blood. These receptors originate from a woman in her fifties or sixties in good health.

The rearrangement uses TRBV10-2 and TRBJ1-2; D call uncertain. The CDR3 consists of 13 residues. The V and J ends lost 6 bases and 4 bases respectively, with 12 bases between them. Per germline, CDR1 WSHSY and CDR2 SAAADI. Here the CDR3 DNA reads TGCGCCAGCAGCCAGACGTCAACCTATGGCTACACCTTC. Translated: CASSQTSTYGYTF.

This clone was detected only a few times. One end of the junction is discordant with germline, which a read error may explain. The CDR3 here is CASSLGSASGSDTQYF. The CDR3 nucleotides are TGTGCTAGCAGCTTAGGGTCGGCTAGCGGGAGTGATACGCAGTATTTT. The chain has TRBV7-7 and TRBJ2-3, with 10 bases fitting TRBD2. CDR3 length: 16 amino acids. CDR1 is SSHAT and CDR2 is FNYEAQ in the germline V gene (reference sequence).

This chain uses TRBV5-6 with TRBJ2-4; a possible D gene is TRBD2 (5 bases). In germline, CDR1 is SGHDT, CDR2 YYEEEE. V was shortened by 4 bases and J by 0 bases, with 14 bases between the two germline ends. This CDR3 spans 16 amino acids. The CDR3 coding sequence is TGTGCCAGCAGCCCAACCGGAGGCCTAGCCAAAAACATTCAGTACTTC. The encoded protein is CASSPTGGLAKNIQYF.

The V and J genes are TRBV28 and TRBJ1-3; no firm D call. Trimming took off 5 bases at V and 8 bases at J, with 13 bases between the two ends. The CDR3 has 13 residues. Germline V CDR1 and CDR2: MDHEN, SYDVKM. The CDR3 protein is CASSLPGNDTIYF. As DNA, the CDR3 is TGTGCCAGCAGTCTACCCGGGAATGACACCATATATTTT. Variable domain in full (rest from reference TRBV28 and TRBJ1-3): DVKVTQSSRYLVKRTGEKVFLECVQDMDHENMFWYRQDPGLGLRLIYFSYDVKMKEKGDIPEGYSVSREKKERFSLILESASTNQTSMYLCASSLPGNDTIYFGEGSWLTVV.

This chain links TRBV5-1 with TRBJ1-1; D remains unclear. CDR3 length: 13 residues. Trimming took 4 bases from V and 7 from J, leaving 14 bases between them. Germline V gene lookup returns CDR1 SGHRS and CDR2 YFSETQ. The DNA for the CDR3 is TGCGCCAGCAGCGAAATGAGTTCTGGTGAAGCTTTCTTT. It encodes CASSEMSSGEAFF.

CDR3 sequence reads: CASSLVGTGAGYTF. The CDR3 nucleotides are TGTGCCAGCAGCTTGGTTGGGACAGGGGCTGGCTACACCTTC. This chain links TRBV7-9 with TRBJ1-2; 10 bases are shared with TRBD1. Trimming took 3 bases from V and 7 from J; bases not matched to a gene: 5. Germline V gives CDR1 SEHNR, CDR2 FQNEAQ (reference sequence). There are 14 residues in the CDR3.

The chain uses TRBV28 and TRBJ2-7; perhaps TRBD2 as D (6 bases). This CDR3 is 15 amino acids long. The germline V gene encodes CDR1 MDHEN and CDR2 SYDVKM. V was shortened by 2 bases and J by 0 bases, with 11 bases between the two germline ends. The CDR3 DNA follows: TGTGCCAGCAGTTTACGGGGGAGGAGCTCCTACGAGCAGTACTTC. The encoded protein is CASSLRGRSSYEQYF. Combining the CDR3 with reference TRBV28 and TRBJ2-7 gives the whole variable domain DVKVTQSSRYLVKRTGEKVFLECVQDMDHENMFWYRQDPGLGLRLIYFSYDVKMKEKGDIPEGYSVSREKKERFSLILESASTNQTSMYLCASSLRGRSSYEQYFGPGTRLTVT.

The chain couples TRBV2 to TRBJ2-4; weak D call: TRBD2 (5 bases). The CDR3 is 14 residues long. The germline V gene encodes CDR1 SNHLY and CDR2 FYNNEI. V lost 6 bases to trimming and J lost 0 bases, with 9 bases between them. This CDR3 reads CASRRVSAKNIQYF. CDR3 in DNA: TGTGCCAGCAGGCGGGTGTCAGCCAAAAACATTCAGTACTTC.

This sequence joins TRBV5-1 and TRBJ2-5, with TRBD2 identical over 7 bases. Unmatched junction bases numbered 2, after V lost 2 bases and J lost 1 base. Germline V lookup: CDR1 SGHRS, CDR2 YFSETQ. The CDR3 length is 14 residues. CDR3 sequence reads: CASSLGRGQETQYF. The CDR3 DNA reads TGCGCCAGCAGCTTAGGGAGGGGCCAAGAGACCCAGTACTTC.

For the CDR3, the DNA is TGCAGCGTTGAAGACGGGACCGAACCTTCGGAGTATTTT. Residues: CSVEDGTEPSEYF. The rearrangement links TRBV29-1 to TRBJ2-3; the D gene could be TRBD1 or TRBD2 (5 bases each). The germline V gene has CDR1 SQVTM and CDR2 ANQGSEA. CDR3 length: 13 residues. V was pared by 0 bases and J by 13 bases, with 17 bases between.

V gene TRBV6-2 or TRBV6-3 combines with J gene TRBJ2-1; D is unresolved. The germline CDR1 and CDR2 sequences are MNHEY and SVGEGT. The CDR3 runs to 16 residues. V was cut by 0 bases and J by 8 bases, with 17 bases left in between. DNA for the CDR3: TGTGCCAGCAGTTACTCGACTTCTCGAAGTTGGGATGAGCAGTTCTTC. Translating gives CASSYSTSRSWDEQFF.

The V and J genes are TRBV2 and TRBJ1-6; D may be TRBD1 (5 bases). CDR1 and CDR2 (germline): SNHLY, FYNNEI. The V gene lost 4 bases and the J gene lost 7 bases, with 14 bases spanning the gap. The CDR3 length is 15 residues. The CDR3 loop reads CASSGQGSRNSPLHF. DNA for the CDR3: TGTGCCAGCAGTGGCCAGGGTAGCCGGAATTCACCCCTCCACTTT.

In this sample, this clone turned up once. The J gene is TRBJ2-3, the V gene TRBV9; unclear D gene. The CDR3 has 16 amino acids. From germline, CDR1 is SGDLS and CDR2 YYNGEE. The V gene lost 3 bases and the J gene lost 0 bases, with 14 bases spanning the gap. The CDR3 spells CASSGAFASSTDTQYF. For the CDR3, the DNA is TGTGCCAGCAGCGGGGCCTTTGCGTCTAGCACAGATACGCAGTATTTT.

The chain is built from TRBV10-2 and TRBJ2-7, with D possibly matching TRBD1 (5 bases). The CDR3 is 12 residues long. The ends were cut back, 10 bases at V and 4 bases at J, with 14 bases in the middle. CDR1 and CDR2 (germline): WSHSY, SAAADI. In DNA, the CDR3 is TGCGCCACCCCCGCCAGGGTGTACGAGCAGTACTTC. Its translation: CATPARVYEQYF.

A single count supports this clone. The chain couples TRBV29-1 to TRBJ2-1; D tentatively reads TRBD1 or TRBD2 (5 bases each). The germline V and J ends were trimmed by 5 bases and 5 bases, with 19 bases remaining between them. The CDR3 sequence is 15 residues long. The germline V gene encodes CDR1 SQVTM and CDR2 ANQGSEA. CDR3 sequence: CSVSKWGFRDNEQFF. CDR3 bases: TGCAGCGTTTCTAAGTGGGGGTTTAGGGACAATGAGCAGTTCTTC.

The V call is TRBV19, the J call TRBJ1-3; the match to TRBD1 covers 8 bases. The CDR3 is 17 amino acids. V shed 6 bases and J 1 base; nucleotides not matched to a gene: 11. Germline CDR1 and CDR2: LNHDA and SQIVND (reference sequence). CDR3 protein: CASRGRGRNFSGNTIYF. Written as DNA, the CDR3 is TGTGCCAGTAGGGGCAGGGGGCGGAATTTTTCTGGAAACACCATATATTTT.

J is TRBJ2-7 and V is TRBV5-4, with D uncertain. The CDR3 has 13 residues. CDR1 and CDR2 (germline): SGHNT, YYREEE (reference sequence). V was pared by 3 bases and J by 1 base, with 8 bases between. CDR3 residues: CASSSLGSYEQYF. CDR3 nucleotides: TGTGCCAGCAGCTCCTTGGGGTCCTACGAGCAGTACTTC.

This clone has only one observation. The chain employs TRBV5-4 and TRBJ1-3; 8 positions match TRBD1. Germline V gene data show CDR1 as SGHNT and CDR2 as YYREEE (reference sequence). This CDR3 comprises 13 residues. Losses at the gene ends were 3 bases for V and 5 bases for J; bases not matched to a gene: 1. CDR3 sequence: CASSWDRRNTIYF. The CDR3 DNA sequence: TGTGCCAGCAGCTGGGACAGGAGAAACACCATATATTTT.

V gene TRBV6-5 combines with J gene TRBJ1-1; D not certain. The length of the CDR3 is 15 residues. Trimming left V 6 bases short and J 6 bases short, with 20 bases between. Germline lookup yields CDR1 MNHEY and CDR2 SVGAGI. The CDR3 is CASRPPGFTGAEAFF. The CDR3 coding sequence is TGTGCCAGCAGACCCCCGGGATTCACTGGGGCTGAAGCTTTCTTT.

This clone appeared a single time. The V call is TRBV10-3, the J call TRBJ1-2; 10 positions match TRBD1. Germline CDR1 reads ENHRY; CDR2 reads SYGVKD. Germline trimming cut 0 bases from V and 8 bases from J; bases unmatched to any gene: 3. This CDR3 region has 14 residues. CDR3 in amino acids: CAISESGQGEGYTF. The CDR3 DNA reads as TGTGCCATCAGTGAGTCCGGACAGGGGGAGGGCTACACCTTC.

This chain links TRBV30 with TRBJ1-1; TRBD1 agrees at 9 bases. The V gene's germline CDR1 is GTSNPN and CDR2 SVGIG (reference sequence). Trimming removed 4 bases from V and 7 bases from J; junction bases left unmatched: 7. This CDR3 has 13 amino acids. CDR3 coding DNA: TGTGCCTGGACGCTCCCGGGACAGGGTGAAGCTTTCTTT. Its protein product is CAWTLPGQGEAFF.

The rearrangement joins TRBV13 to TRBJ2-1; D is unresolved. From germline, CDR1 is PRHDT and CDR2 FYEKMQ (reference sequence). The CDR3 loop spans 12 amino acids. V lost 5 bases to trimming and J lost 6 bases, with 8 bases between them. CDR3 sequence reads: CASSPTPNEQFF. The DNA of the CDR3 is TGTGCCAGCAGCCCGACCCCCAATGAGCAGTTCTTC.

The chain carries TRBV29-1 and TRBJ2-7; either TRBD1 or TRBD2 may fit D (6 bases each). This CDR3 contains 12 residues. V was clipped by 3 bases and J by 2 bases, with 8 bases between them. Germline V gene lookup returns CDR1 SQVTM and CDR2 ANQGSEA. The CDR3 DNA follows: TGCAGCGTTGATCGGGGGCCCTACGAGCAGTACTTC. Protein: CSVDRGPYEQYF.

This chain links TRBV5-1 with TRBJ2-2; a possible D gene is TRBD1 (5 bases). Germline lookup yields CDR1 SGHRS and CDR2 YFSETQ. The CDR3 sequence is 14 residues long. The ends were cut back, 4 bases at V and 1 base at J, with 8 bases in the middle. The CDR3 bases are TGCGCCAGCAGCCCGCAGGGGAACACCGGGGAGCTGTTTTTT. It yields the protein CASSPQGNTGELFF.

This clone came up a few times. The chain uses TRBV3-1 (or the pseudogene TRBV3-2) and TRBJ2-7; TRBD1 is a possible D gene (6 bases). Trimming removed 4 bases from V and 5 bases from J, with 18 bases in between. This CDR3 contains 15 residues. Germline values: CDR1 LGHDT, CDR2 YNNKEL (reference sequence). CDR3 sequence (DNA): TGTGCCAGCAGCCGTGGGAGACTGGGGGCTAACGAGCAGTACTTC. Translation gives CASSRGRLGANEQYF.

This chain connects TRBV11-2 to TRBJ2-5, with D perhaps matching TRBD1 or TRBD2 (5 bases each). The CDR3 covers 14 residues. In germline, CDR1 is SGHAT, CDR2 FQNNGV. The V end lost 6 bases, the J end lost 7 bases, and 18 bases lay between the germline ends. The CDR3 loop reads CASRTDRGRGTQYF. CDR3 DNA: TGTGCCAGCAGAACCGACCGGGGACGGGGGACCCAGTACTTC.

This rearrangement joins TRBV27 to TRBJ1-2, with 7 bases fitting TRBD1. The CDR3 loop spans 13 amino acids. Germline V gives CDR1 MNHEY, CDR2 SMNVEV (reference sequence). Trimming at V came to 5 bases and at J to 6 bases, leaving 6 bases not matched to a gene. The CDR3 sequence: CASSPQRGHGYTF. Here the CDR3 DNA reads TGTGCCAGCAGTCCACAAAGGGGGCATGGCTACACCTTC.

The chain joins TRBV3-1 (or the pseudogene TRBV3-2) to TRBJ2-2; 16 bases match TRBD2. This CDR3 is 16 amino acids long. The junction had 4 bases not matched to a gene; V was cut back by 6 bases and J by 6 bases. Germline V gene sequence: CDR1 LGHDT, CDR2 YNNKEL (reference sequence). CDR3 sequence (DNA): TGTGCCAGCAGTTCCGGGACTAGCGGGAGGGCCGGGGAGCTGTTTTTT. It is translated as CASSSGTSGRAGELFF.

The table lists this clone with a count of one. The CDR3 DNA reads as TGCGCCAGCAGCCACGACCGGGGCCCCTACGAGCAGTACTTC. Its protein product is CASSHDRGPYEQYF. This chain joins TRBV4-1 and TRBJ2-7; tentatively, D is TRBD1 or TRBD2 (5 bases each). Per germline, CDR1 MGHRA and CDR2 YSYEKL. V lost 3 bases, J lost 2 bases, and 11 bases lay in between. The CDR3 runs 14 residues.